The T cell receptor (beta chain) under discussion was sequenced for a study of OX40 agonist ivuxolimab in advanced cancers. On the study more broadly: Three patients, one with hepatocellular carcinoma and two with cutaneous melanoma, responded partially. Study findings and constraints: CD8+ T cells were the subset that, on average, had more expanded clones than CD4+.

A history of autoimmune disease or systemic immunosuppression excluded patients. Germline V gives CDR1 MNHEY, CDR2 SMNVEV (reference sequence). Between the trimmed V and J ends, which lost 11 bases and 10 bases, there was a span of 11 bases. This CDR3 has 9 residues. Clones were sequenced by immunoSEQ multiplex PCR, and TCRdb holds only the in-frame ones, with some missing. The data contain under 85,000 clones, about four fifths of them singletons. This clone occurred a few times. Its target is not known. The TCR sequence derives from an adult with an advanced solid tumor such as melanoma, head and neck, liver or kidney cancer. The V gene is TRBV27, the J gene TRBJ1-1, with unresolved D. The input for sequencing was CD4+ or CD8+ T cells sorted from blood, taken in a trial of the OX40 agonist ivuxolimab. As DNA, the CDR3 is TGTGCCCCCCGACGGGGAGCTTTCTTT. As protein: CAPRRGAFF.